One sample yielded the 27 T cell receptor beta chains listed below, sequenced in a study of early stage breast cancer tumors (dated by TCRdb to about 2017). The library was obtained by the immunoSEQ multiplex PCR assay. The clones in this table, taken by TCRdb from immuneACCESS, are in-frame only. Not every clone is retained; where verified, under half of the shortfall comes from an unresolved V gene, and the cause of the rest is unknown. For this sample there are 60,000 to 80,000 clones; 65% to 85% appear just once. Clones ranked in the top ten supply 3.5% of the sample. The sequenced sample was blood. Receptors were obtained from a person between 60 and 70 years old with breast cancer.

This rearrangement joins TRBV5-1 to TRBJ1-1; TRBD1 matches 8 bases. V lost 1 base to trimming and J lost 4 bases; unmatched junction nucleotides: 3. This CDR3 has 14 residues. The germline V gene encodes CDR1 SGHRS and CDR2 YFSETQ. CDR3 bases: TGCGCCAGCAGCTTGTATGACAGGGGCACTGAAGCTTTCTTT. Protein product: CASSLYDRGTEAFF.

V gene TRBV11-2 combines with J gene TRBJ2-3, with D possibly matching TRBD2 (6 bases). Germline V CDR1 and CDR2: SGHAT, FQNNGV. Trimming shortened V by 1 base and J by 5 bases, and 19 bases separated the two germline ends. The CDR3 extends over 17 amino acids. CDR3 sequence (DNA): TGTGCCAGCAGCTTAGGGGGCACGGGGGTAAGAAGAGATACGCAGTATTTT. Its protein is CASSLGGTGVRRDTQYF. The full variable domain, with the rest looked up from reference TRBV11-2 and TRBJ2-3, is EAGVAQSPRYKIIEKRQSVAFWCNPISGHATLYWYQQILGQGPKLLIQFQNNGVVDDSQLPKDRFSAERLKGVDSTLKIQPAKLEDSAVYLCASSLGGTGVRRDTQYFGPGTRLTVL.

The V and J genes are TRBV27 and TRBJ2-3; D is possibly TRBD2 (7 bases). Germline V gene lookup returns CDR1 MNHEY and CDR2 SMNVEV (reference sequence). Trimming took off 6 bases at V and 5 bases at J, with 21 bases between the two ends. The CDR3 has 16 amino acids. The CDR3 loop is CASRLTWGGRGDTQYF. The CDR3 DNA follows: TGTGCCAGCAGACTAACGTGGGGGGGGCGTGGAGATACGCAGTATTTT.

The CDR3 DNA reads as TGTGTTTCGACGGGACAGGGAAAACTGTTTTTT. Residues: CVSTGQGKLFF. This chain links TRBV6-1 with TRBJ1-4, with TRBD1 matching over 9 bases. The germline CDR1 and CDR2 sequences are MNHNS and SASEGT. The CDR3 extends over 11 amino acids.

The gene calls are TRBV7-9 and TRBJ2-5; D call uncertain. This CDR3 has 13 residues. CDR1 and CDR2 from the germline V gene are SEHNR and FQNEAQ (reference sequence). V lost 0 bases and J 4 bases, leaving 6 bases between the germline ends. The CDR3 bases are TGTGCCAGCAGCTTAGCTCCGCGAGAGACCCAGTACTTC. It translates to CASSLAPRETQYF.

This chain joins TRBV11-2 and TRBJ2-2; D uncertain. The V gene's germline CDR1 is SGHAT and CDR2 FQNNGV. The CDR3 covers 11 residues. V gave up 3 bases and J gave up 5 bases, with 1 base separating them. CDR3 nucleotides: TGTGCCAGCAGCTTGACCGGGGAGCTGTTTTTT. Translation: CASSLTGELFF.

The gene calls are TRBV19 and TRBJ2-3; TRBD2 aligns across 8 bases. J gave up 2 bases and V 3 bases, and 1 base lay outside the gene matches. Germline CDR1 is LNHDA and CDR2 is SQIVND (reference sequence). The CDR3 totals 14 residues. The chain's CDR3 is CASSMTSATDTQYF. The CDR3 coding sequence is TGTGCCAGTAGTATGACTAGCGCCACAGATACGCAGTATTTT.

This rearrangement joins TRBV29-1 to TRBJ2-5, with D tentatively TRBD2 (5 bases). This CDR3 is built from 12 residues. CDR1 and CDR2 (germline): SQVTM, ANQGSEA. V lost 7 bases to trimming and J lost 3 bases, with 12 bases between them. The DNA of the CDR3 is TGCAGCGCCACTCCGGGGAAAGAGACCCAGTACTTC. Protein: CSATPGKETQYF. Using reference TRBV29-1 and TRBJ2-5 for the parts outside the CDR3, the full variable domain is SAVISQKPSRDICQRGTSLTIQCQVDSQVTMMFWYRQQPGQSLTLIATANQGSEATYESGFVIDKFPISRPNLTFSTLTVSNMSPEDSSIYLCSATPGKETQYFGPGTRLLVL.

The rearrangement links TRBV19 to TRBJ2-3; D perhaps matches TRBD1 (6 bases). The V end was cut by 9 bases, the J end by 2 bases, with 18 bases between. Germline CDR1 and CDR2: LNHDA and SQIVND (reference sequence). CDR3 length equals 15 residues. The CDR3 DNA reads TGTGCCAGCAAACAGGGAATTAGGATCACAGATACGCAGTATTTT. Translating gives CASKQGIRITDTQYF.

The V and J genes are TRBV27 and TRBJ2-7, with D tentatively TRBD2 (7 bases). V was trimmed by 8 bases and J by 6 bases, leaving 23 bases between them. CDR3 size: 15 residues. Per germline, CDR1 MNHEY and CDR2 SMNVEV (reference sequence). The CDR3 DNA is TGTGCCAGCGCAAGGGGGGGTAGGGGACGCTCCGAGCAGTACTTC. This codes for CASARGGRGRSEQYF.

The chain carries TRBV27 and TRBJ1-1; maybe TRBD1 (6 bases). The CDR3 is made up of 14 amino acids. Trimming removed 0 bases from V and 5 bases from J, with 10 bases in between. The germline CDR1 and CDR2 sequences are MNHEY and SMNVEV (reference sequence). This CDR3 reads CASSLSQGRTEAFF. CDR3 nucleotide sequence: TGTGCCAGCAGTTTATCCCAGGGGCGAACTGAAGCTTTCTTT.

This clone was observed a single time. This chain uses TRBV25-1 with TRBJ1-2; a weak D match, TRBD1 (6 bases). This CDR3 is 13 amino acids long. V lost 4 bases and J 3 bases, leaving 9 bases between the germline ends. From germline, CDR1 is MGHDK and CDR2 SYGVNS. The CDR3 nucleotides are TGTGCCAGCAGTGCGACAGGCGACTATGGCTACACCTTC. Translation gives CASSATGDYGYTF.

This clone has only one observation. The chain has TRBV28 and TRBJ1-1; D might be TRBD1 (5 bases). The CDR3 contains 13 residues. Germline V gene data show CDR1 as MDHEN and CDR2 as SYDVKM. V lost 4 bases to trimming and J lost 7 bases, with 13 bases between them. This CDR3 is CASSSSGFREAFF. CDR3 nucleotide sequence: TGTGCCAGCAGTTCCTCAGGGTTTCGTGAAGCTTTCTTT. Looking up the rest from reference TRBV28 and TRBJ1-1 gives the full variable domain: DVKVTQSSRYLVKRTGEKVFLECVQDMDHENMFWYRQDPGLGLRLIYFSYDVKMKEKGDIPEGYSVSREKKERFSLILESASTNQTSMYLCASSSSGFREAFFGQGTRLTVV.

Comments on this clone: Compared with germline, one end of the junction differs, possibly owing to a read error. This chain links TRBV28 with TRBJ1-2; D gene uncertain. This CDR3 spans 12 amino acids. The germline gives CDR1 MDHEN, CDR2 SYDVKM. The CDR3: CASGLRGLGYTF. The CDR3 DNA follows: TGTGCCAGCGGTTTACGGGGTTTGGGCTACACCTTC.

This chain connects TRBV2 to TRBJ1-1; no reliable D call. Trimming took 0 bases from V and 11 from J, leaving 7 bases between them. Germline V gene lookup returns CDR1 SNHLY and CDR2 FYNNEI. The CDR3 is 11 amino acids. As DNA, the CDR3 is TGTGCCAGCAGTGAAGCGTTGGCCGCTTTCTTT. Its protein product is CASSEALAAFF. Complete variable domain (other parts from reference TRBV2 and TRBJ1-1): EPEVTQTPSHQVTQMGQEVILRCVPISNHLYFYWYRQILGQKVEFLVSFYNNEISEKSEIFDDQFSVERPDGSNFTLKIRSTKLEDSAMYFCASSEALAAFFGQGTRLTVV.

A single count supports this clone. The gene calls are TRBV6-5 and TRBJ1-1; D gene uncertain. CDR3 size: 11 residues. Germline V gives CDR1 MNHEY, CDR2 SVGAGI. V lost 10 bases and J 3 bases, leaving 9 bases between the germline ends. The CDR3 is CATSRDTEAFF. For the CDR3, the DNA is TGTGCCACCTCAAGGGACACTGAAGCTTTCTTT.

The chain uses TRBV6-5 and TRBJ1-5, with D unclear. The CDR3 is 15 amino acids. V shed 6 bases and J shed 1 base, with 13 bases lying between them. Per the germline V gene, CDR1 is MNHEY and CDR2 is SVGAGI. In DNA form, the CDR3 reads TGTGCCAGCAGACCCGACGCCTTAAGCAATCAGCCCCAGCATTTT. Its translation is CASRPDALSNQPQHF.

The table lists this clone with a few counts. This rearrangement joins TRBV5-4 to TRBJ2-7; 7 nucleotides agree with TRBD2. CDR1 and CDR2 (germline): SGHNT, YYREEE (reference sequence). J gave up 4 bases and V 4 bases, and 5 bases lay outside the gene matches. This CDR3 comprises 13 residues. The CDR3 loop is CASSHSGGYEQYF. The CDR3 coding sequence is TGTGCCAGCAGCCATTCGGGGGGATACGAGCAGTACTTC.

The chain has TRBV7-6 and TRBJ2-6; tentative D call: TRBD2 (5 bases). The length of the CDR3 is 16 residues. With 5 bases removed from V and 0 bases from J, the gap between germline ends came to 11 bases. Germline CDR1 SGHVS, CDR2 FNYEAQ. This CDR3 is CASSLSADSGANVLTF. The CDR3, as DNA: TGTGCCAGCAGCCTTAGCGCGGACTCTGGGGCCAACGTCCTGACTTTC.

This clone was seen just once. The chain uses TRBV11-2 and TRBJ2-3; the D gene is possibly TRBD1 (5 bases). The CDR3 sequence is 14 residues long. Germline CDR1 SGHAT, CDR2 FQNNGV. V lost 5 bases and J 2 bases, leaving 11 bases between the germline ends. The CDR3 loop is CASSPPGNTDTQYF. In DNA form, the CDR3 reads TGTGCCAGCAGCCCCCCAGGGAACACAGATACGCAGTATTTT.

This clone was seen only once. This CDR3 reads CASRLQGPSTDTQYF. CDR3 coding DNA: TGTGCCAGCCGGTTGCAAGGGCCTAGCACAGATACGCAGTATTTT. The V gene is TRBV2, the J gene TRBJ2-3; unclear D gene. The CDR3 sequence is 15 residues long. The germline CDR1 and CDR2 sequences are SNHLY and FYNNEI. Between the trimmed V and J ends, which lost 8 bases and 0 bases, there was a span of 15 bases.

The chain joins TRBV11-2 to TRBJ2-7; 7 bases fit TRBD1. The CDR3 runs to 13 residues. The germline V gene has CDR1 SGHAT and CDR2 FQNNGV. V shed 5 bases, J shed 8 bases, and the junction held 9 bases outside the gene matches. The chain's CDR3 is CASSQGVGDKQYF. The CDR3 nucleotides read TGTGCCAGCAGCCAGGGGGTAGGGGACAAGCAGTACTTC.

V and J are TRBV29-1 and TRBJ2-3, with no clear D. The CDR3 length is 13 residues. The V gene's germline CDR1 is SQVTM and CDR2 ANQGSEA. V gave up 0 bases and J gave up 5 bases, with 9 bases separating them. CDR3 sequence (DNA): TGCAGCGTTGAAGATCTGGTTCAAGATACGCAGTATTTT. The encoded protein is CSVEDLVQDTQYF.

The genes are TRBV7-2 and TRBJ1-5, with TRBD1 matching over 12 bases. Germline loops: CDR1 SGHTA, CDR2 FQGNSA. The CDR3 is made up of 15 amino acids. The ends lost 6 bases at V and 7 bases at J; junction bases unmatched: 7. The CDR3 loop is CASSGGTGGRQPQHF. The CDR3 bases are TGTGCCAGCAGTGGGGGGACAGGGGGCAGGCAGCCCCAGCATTTT.

J is TRBJ1-5 and V is TRBV4-3, with a weak D call TRBD1 (5 bases). V was pared by 0 bases and J by 7 bases, with 7 bases between. Per the germline V gene, CDR1 is LGHNA and CDR2 is YSLEER. The CDR3 extends over 13 amino acids. Here the CDR3 DNA reads TGCGCCAGCAGCCAAGAGCCAGGGCAGCCCCAGCATTTT. Its protein is CASSQEPGQPQHF.

This clone was detected a few times. The chain recombines TRBV28 with TRBJ1-5; D gene unclear. With 7 bases removed from V and 4 bases from J, the gap between germline ends came to 8 bases. The CDR3 is 12 residues long. CDR1 and CDR2 (germline): MDHEN, SYDVKM. CDR3 sequence reads: CASMWVNQPQHF. In DNA, the CDR3 is TGTGCCAGCATGTGGGTGAATCAGCCCCAGCATTTT.

The chain carries TRBV5-1 and TRBJ1-1, with 10 bases matching TRBD1. Per the germline V gene, CDR1 is SGHRS and CDR2 is YFSETQ. The CDR3 sequence is 16 residues long. The V gene end was trimmed by 0 bases and the J gene end by 4 bases; junction bases not matched to a gene: 6. The CDR3 protein is CASSLGQGAIVTEAFF. The CDR3 DNA reads as TGCGCCAGCAGCTTGGGACAGGGGGCGATCGTCACTGAAGCTTTCTTT.